These 21 T cell receptor beta chains were sequenced from one sample in a study of metastatic and nonmetastatic thyroid tumors. TCRdb ran MiXCR on the PCR reads. This table has tens of thousands of clones, about a quarter appearing once. All patients were treatment-naive before thyroid surgery. The material sequenced was blood. These receptors were obtained from a female donor with papillary thyroid cancer or a benign thyroid nodule (not recorded which). Some clones in this sample may be carry-over from other donors' samples.

This clone was seen ten or more times. Here the CDR3 DNA reads TGTGCCAGCAGTTCCGGACTAGCGGGAGGGCCTGGTGAGCAGTACTTC. Translated, it gives CASSSGLAGGPGEQYF. This chain joins TRBV27 and TRBJ2-7; 15 bases align to TRBD2. CDR3 length: 16 amino acids. The V segment lost 4 bases and the J segment 7 bases; nucleotides outside the gene matches: 8. Germline CDR1 MNHEY, CDR2 SMNVEV (reference sequence).

In this sample, this clone turned up many times. This chain connects TRBV2 to TRBJ1-1; D may be TRBD1 (5 bases). Germline V gene data show CDR1 as SNHLY and CDR2 as FYNNEI. CDR3 length: 12 residues. The V and J ends lost 8 bases and 8 bases respectively, with 15 bases between them. DNA for the CDR3: TGTGCCAGCGCCGGGGGTACGGGCGAAGCTTTCTTT. Translating it yields CASAGGTGEAFF.

This sequence joins TRBV6-1 and TRBJ2-7; no clear D gene. This CDR3 has 15 residues. The germline CDR1 and CDR2 sequences are MNHNS and SASEGT. The V and J ends lost 3 bases and 0 bases respectively, with 12 bases between them. CDR3 DNA sequence: TGTGCCAGCAGTGATGGTTATATTAGCTCCTACGAGCAGTACGTC. It yields the protein CASSDGYISSYEQYV.

This clone was seen ten or more times. This chain joins TRBV4-1 and TRBJ2-7, with D unresolved. V gave up 0 bases and J gave up 3 bases, with 6 bases separating them. Germline CDR1 and CDR2: MGHRA and YSYEKL. The CDR3 has 13 residues. The CDR3: CASSQEPIYEQYF. The CDR3 region has the DNA TGCGCCAGCAGCCAAGAACCGATCTACGAGCAGTACTTC.

Concerning this clone: Sequence at one end of the junction differs from germline and may be a read error. This sequence joins TRBV6-5 and TRBJ2-1, with D hard to call. CDR1 and CDR2 from the germline V gene are MNHEY and SVGAGI. The CDR3 is made up of 14 amino acids. The CDR3 spells CASSSPPKVYEQFF. The CDR3 coding sequence is TGTGCCAGCAGTTCCCCCCCCAAGGTCTATGAACAGTTCTTC.

V and J are TRBV20-1 and TRBJ2-3; D might be TRBD1 or TRBD2, each matching 5 bases. This CDR3 comprises 15 residues. The germline V and J ends were trimmed by 3 bases and 0 bases, with 13 bases remaining between them. Germline CDR1 is DFQATT and CDR2 is SNEGSKA (reference sequence). The CDR3 coding sequence is TGCAGTGCTAGGGGGGACCGAACTAGCACAGATACGCAGTATTTT. Its translation: CSARGDRTSTDTQYF.

The chain joins TRBV6-4 to TRBJ2-1; TRBD2 matches 7 bases. V was pared by 4 bases and J by 0 bases, with 3 bases of the junction left unmatched. This CDR3 has 15 amino acids. Germline-derived CDR1 and CDR2 are MRHNA and SNTAGT. The CDR3 DNA sequence: TGTGCCAGCAGTGCCCTAGCGGCCTCCTACAATGAGCAGTTCTTC. It specifies CASSALAASYNEQFF.

This clone was detected many times. The V and J genes are TRBV20-1 and TRBJ2-5; D unresolved. V was pared by 7 bases and J by 1 base, with 16 bases between. The germline gives CDR1 DFQATT, CDR2 SNEGSKA (reference sequence). The CDR3 runs 14 residues. The CDR3 nucleotides are TGCAGTGTACGAGGCGGCGCTCTCCAAGAGACCCAGTACTTC. Its translation is CSVRGGALQETQYF.

This clone was counted at least ten times. The V gene is TRBV19, the J gene TRBJ1-5, with D perhaps matching TRBD1 (5 bases). This CDR3 is 14 amino acids long. Trimming took off 4 bases at V and 3 bases at J, with 10 bases between the two ends. In germline, CDR1 is LNHDA, CDR2 SQIVND (reference sequence). The CDR3 spells CASSTTEFNQPQHF. For the CDR3, the DNA is TGTGCCAGTAGTACGACAGAATTCAATCAGCCCCAGCATTTT.

Turning to this clone: Compared with germline, one end of the junction differs, possibly owing to a read error. The same CDR3 arises from other DNA sequences in this sample as well. DNA for the CDR3: TGTGCCAGCAGCCCCGGGAGCGGGGGTTTTAGCACAGATACGCAGTATTTC. Encoded protein: CASSPGSGGFSTDTQYF. The chain joins TRBV9 to TRBJ2-3; 8 nucleotides match TRBD2. CDR1 is SGDLS and CDR2 is YYNGEE in the germline V gene. The CDR3 is 17 residues long.

This clone was seen a handful of times. The V and J genes are TRBV6-6 and TRBJ2-1, with D perhaps matching TRBD2 (5 bases). This CDR3 comprises 15 residues. CDR1 MNHNY and CDR2 SVGAGI come from the germline V gene (reference sequence). With 4 bases removed from V and 9 bases from J, the gap between germline ends came to 19 bases. The CDR3 sequence: CASSSLAGVSTEQFF. CDR3 bases: TGTGCCAGCAGTTCTCTAGCTGGAGTCAGTACTGAGCAGTTCTTC.

This chain links TRBV9 with TRBJ2-7; the match to TRBD1 covers 8 bases. Germline CDR1 SGDLS, CDR2 YYNGEE. This CDR3 has 14 residues. V lost 3 bases to trimming and J lost 2 bases; unmatched junction nucleotides: 4. The CDR3 is CASSGGQGTYEQYF. The CDR3 DNA reads as TGTGCCAGCAGCGGAGGACAGGGTACCTACGAGCAGTACTTC.

At least ten counts were recorded for this clone. This chain links TRBV9 with TRBJ2-7; D is perhaps TRBD2 (6 bases). V was clipped by 0 bases and J by 5 bases, with 12 bases between them. This CDR3 has 14 amino acids. CDR1 SGDLS and CDR2 YYNGEE come from the germline V gene. This CDR3 reads CASSVGLWGDEQYF. The DNA of the CDR3 is TGTGCCAGCAGCGTAGGTCTTTGGGGGGACGAGCAGTACTTC.

The V gene is TRBV7-8, the J gene TRBJ1-6; no reliable D call. The CDR3 length is 12 residues. V was cut by 5 bases and J by 7 bases, with 6 bases left in between. The V gene's germline CDR1 is SGHVS and CDR2 FQNEAQ. The CDR3 sequence is CASSNSNSPLHF. Here the CDR3 DNA reads TGTGCCAGCAGCAATAGCAATTCACCCCTCCACTTT.

This clone is labeled medium-sized. The V and J genes are TRBV5-1 and TRBJ1-2; possibly TRBD1 for D (5 bases). In germline, CDR1 is SGHRS, CDR2 YFSETQ. This CDR3 has 14 residues. The V gene lost 4 bases and the J gene lost 4 bases, with 14 bases spanning the gap. The CDR3 coding sequence is TGCGCCAGCAGCCAGGCGGGGGGGAGCTATGGCTACACCTTC. Its protein is CASSQAGGSYGYTF.

J is TRBJ2-3 and V is TRBV9; unclear D gene. Trimming removed 4 bases from V and 10 bases from J, with 16 bases in between. Germline CDR1 and CDR2: SGDLS and YYNGEE. The CDR3 totals 13 residues. The CDR3 coding sequence is TGTGCCAGCAGCCCCCCCCCCCTTGACCCGCAGTATTTT. Its protein product is CASSPPPLDPQYF.

The genes are TRBV10-3 and TRBJ1-2; D is perhaps TRBD1 (5 bases). CDR1 is ENHRY, CDR2 SYGVKD, per germline. The CDR3 spans 13 residues. V was cut by 4 bases and J by 4 bases, with 10 bases left in between. The CDR3 DNA reads TGTGCCATCAGTGGAGCCAGGGCCTATGGCTACACCTTC. Translated, it gives CAISGARAYGYTF.

This clone was detected many times. The chain links TRBV20-1 to TRBJ2-5; the match to TRBD2 covers 10 bases. V shed 3 bases and J 0 bases; nucleotides not matched to a gene: 7. This CDR3 spans 16 amino acids. Germline CDR1 reads DFQATT; CDR2 reads SNEGSKA (reference sequence). The CDR3 region is CSASNTAGGYQETQYF. Here the CDR3 DNA reads TGCAGTGCTAGTAATACAGCGGGAGGGTACCAAGAGACCCAGTACTTC.

This clone was counted a few times. This may stem from a read error, because a much larger clone lies one nucleotide away. The rearrangement links TRBV11-2 to TRBJ2-5; D ambiguous. The CDR3 is made up of 11 amino acids. Trimming pared 0 bases from V and 7 bases from J, leaving 3 bases between. Germline V gene sequence: CDR1 SGHAT, CDR2 FQNNGV. The CDR3 DNA reads TGTGCCAGCAGCTTAGAACGGACCCAGTACTTC. It yields the protein CASSLERTQYF.

V is TRBV6-1 and J is TRBJ2-1; TRBD2 aligns across 7 bases. Trimming at V came to 9 bases and at J to 5 bases, leaving 7 bases not matched to a gene. The CDR3 has 13 amino acids. Germline lookup yields CDR1 MNHNS and CDR2 SASEGT. The CDR3 DNA reads as TGTGCCAGGCGACCGGGGGGAAACAATGAGCAGTTCTTC. Amino acid sequence: CARRPGGNNEQFF.

This clone occurred many times. This same CDR3 is encoded by further DNA sequences in the sample. The chain has TRBV19 and TRBJ2-1; 10 bases are shared with TRBD1. V lost 3 bases, J lost 4 bases, and 3 bases stayed unmatched. CDR1 is LNHDA, CDR2 SQIVND, per germline (reference sequence). This CDR3 contains 15 residues. The CDR3 coding sequence is TGTGCCAGTAGTATCCGGGACAGGGGATACAATGAGCAGTTCTTC. Translation: CASSIRDRGYNEQFF.